The entry below describes one T cell receptor (beta chain). This sample is drawn from a study of shared clonotypes between healthy human individuals. Only in-frame clones appear in the TCRdb table, and some are missing; sequencing was by immunoSEQ multiplex PCR. The sample carries 70,000 to 95,000 clones, roughly three fifths recorded once. The receptor comes from a man aged 25 to 40 in good health. Material: memory CD8+ T cells sorted from blood. Subset given: CD45RO+ cells pooled with CCR7-negative TemRA cells.

The CDR3: CASTALAGGYNEQFF. DNA of the CDR3: TGTGCCAGCACCGCACTAGCGGGAGGCTACAATGAGCAGTTCTTC. V and J are TRBV27 and TRBJ2-1; 12 bases align to TRBD2. The junction had 4 bases not matched to a gene; V was cut back by 7 bases and J by 3 bases. Germline-derived CDR1 and CDR2 are MNHEY and SMNVEV (reference sequence). This CDR3 contains 15 residues.